Below, 17 T cell receptor beta chains from the same sample are listed, as sequenced in a study of T cells in Graves' hyperthyroidism and ophthalmopathy. TCR beta CDR3 regions were amplified from RNA. A first-round RT-PCR of the TCR CDR3 used the HTBI primer set. TCRdb used MiXCR to reprocess the multiplex PCR reads, holding one entry per CDR3 protein. The data hold 400,000 to 550,000 distinct CDR3 sequences, with around 24% observed a single time. The sample was blood. Receptors originate from a woman in her 30s with Graves' ophthalmopathy.

The chain carries TRBV10-2 and TRBJ1-1; no definite D call. The CDR3 is 12 amino acids. CDR1 WSHSY and CDR2 SAAADI come from the germline V gene. V gave up 5 bases and J gave up 3 bases, with 7 bases separating them. CDR3 DNA: TGCGCCAGCAGTTACCAGGACACTGAAGCTTTCTTT. Residues: CASSYQDTEAFF.

This clonotype has a count of ten or more. In DNA, the CDR3 is TGCAGTGCGCGGACAGGGTCGGACGAGCAGTACTTC. It is translated as CSARTGSDEQYF. The chain recombines TRBV20-1 with TRBJ2-7, with TRBD1 matching 8 bases. With 6 bases clipped from V and 5 bases from J, the junction kept 6 bases outside the gene matches. Germline values: CDR1 DFQATT, CDR2 SNEGSKA (reference sequence). The CDR3 covers 12 residues.

At least ten counts were recorded for this clonotype. The genes are TRBV6-5 and TRBJ1-1; D ambiguous. Germline loops: CDR1 MNHEY, CDR2 SVGAGI. The V end lost 2 bases, the J end lost 3 bases, and 10 bases lay between the germline ends. The CDR3 consists of 14 residues. The CDR3 DNA reads TGTGCCAGCAGTTACGGCAGTCCCCACACTGAAGCTTTCTTT. Translated, it gives CASSYGSPHTEAFF.

There are many counts of this clonotype. The chain employs TRBV25-1 and TRBJ2-7, with 9 bases lining up with TRBD1. Germline CDR1 is MGHDK and CDR2 is SYGVNS. V shed 1 base, J shed 4 bases, and the junction held 20 bases outside the gene matches. There are 20 residues in the CDR3. CDR3: CASSESYRDRDSAPSYEQYF. CDR3 nucleotide sequence: TGTGCCAGCAGTGAATCTTACCGGGACAGGGATTCCGCCCCTTCATACGAGCAGTACTTC.

At least ten counts were recorded for this clonotype. J is TRBJ2-5 and V is TRBV6-5; D might be TRBD2 (6 bases). V lost 6 bases to trimming and J lost 7 bases, with 24 bases between them. The CDR3 is made up of 16 amino acids. Germline CDR1 and CDR2: MNHEY and SVGAGI. As DNA, the CDR3 is TGTGCCAGCAGCGTCCCACAAAGTGCGGGGACCTGGACCCAGTACTTC. This codes for CASSVPQSAGTWTQYF.

This clonotype was recorded many times. CDR3 DNA sequence: TGTGCCAGCAGTCCCGAGGGAGAGACCCAGTACTTC. Translated: CASSPEGETQYF. The V gene is TRBV18, the J gene TRBJ2-5; D perhaps matches TRBD2 (5 bases). V lost 8 bases and J lost 4, with 11 bases in between. This CDR3 comprises 12 residues. Germline V gene data show CDR1 as KGHSH and CDR2 as LQKENI.

The chain employs TRBV13 and TRBJ2-5; 12 bases line up with TRBD2. The CDR3 loop spans 18 amino acids. Germline trimming cut 6 bases from V and 0 bases from J; bases unmatched to any gene: 11. Germline CDR1 reads PRHDT; CDR2 reads FYEKMQ (reference sequence). Here the CDR3 reads CASSPPTSGGVYQETQYF. In DNA, the CDR3 is TGTGCCAGCAGTCCCCCGACTAGCGGGGGAGTGTACCAAGAGACCCAGTACTTC.

V is TRBV28 and J is TRBJ2-7; 14 nucleotides agree with TRBD2. J was trimmed by 5 bases and V by 6 bases; bases with no gene match: 9. Germline lookup yields CDR1 MDHEN and CDR2 SYDVKM. This CDR3 spans 16 amino acids. CDR3 sequence (DNA): TGTGCCAGCAGCTCACGACTAGCGGGAGGGCAGGACGAGCAGTACTTC. This sequence encodes CASSSRLAGGQDEQYF.

This clonotype came up many times. The chain carries TRBV6-5 and TRBJ1-5, with a possible D match to TRBD1 (5 bases). The CDR3 is 15 amino acids. The V and J ends lost 4 bases and 0 bases respectively, with 10 bases between them. Germline V gene data show CDR1 as MNHEY and CDR2 as SVGAGI. CDR3 region: CASSSQGNSNQPQHF. CDR3 coding DNA: TGTGCCAGCAGTTCGCAGGGTAATAGCAATCAGCCCCAGCATTTT.

This clonotype was counted many times. The chain employs TRBV6-5 and TRBJ1-2; 7 bases are a match to TRBD1. CDR3 length: 13 residues. V was pared by 5 bases and J by 4 bases, with 4 bases of the junction left unmatched. Germline CDR1 MNHEY, CDR2 SVGAGI. CDR3 residues: CASSRDSTYGYTF. The DNA for the CDR3 is TGTGCCAGCAGTAGGGACAGTACCTATGGCTACACCTTC.

The chain has TRBV6-1 and TRBJ2-7; 7 nucleotides match TRBD1. V lost 5 bases and J lost 4; bases outside the gene matches: 8. Germline-derived CDR1 and CDR2 are MNHNS and SASEGT. The CDR3 loop spans 14 amino acids. CDR3 residues: CASSRKPTGYEQYF. As DNA, the CDR3 is TGTGCCAGCAGTCGAAAACCGACAGGGTACGAGCAGTACTTC.

The J gene is TRBJ2-1, the V gene TRBV12-3 or TRBV12-4, with a possible D match to TRBD1 (5 bases). V dropped 5 bases and J dropped 7 bases, with 9 bases sitting between them. This CDR3 has 12 amino acids. CDR3 loop: CASSKQENEQFF. In DNA, the CDR3 is TGTGCCAGCAGTAAACAGGAGAATGAGCAGTTCTTC.

The chain combines TRBV6-1 with TRBJ2-5; tentatively, D is TRBD1 (6 bases). V lost 8 bases and J 1 base, leaving 8 bases between the germline ends. CDR3 length: 12 residues. Germline V gene data show CDR1 as MNHNS and CDR2 as SASEGT. The CDR3 protein is CASLDSQETQYF. CDR3 DNA sequence: TGTGCCAGCTTGGACAGCCAAGAGACCCAGTACTTC.

This clonotype was recorded many times. The CDR3 here is CSASRGGVRQETQYF. The CDR3 nucleotides are TGCAGTGCTAGTCGCGGGGGGGTGAGACAAGAGACCCAGTACTTC. V is TRBV20-1 and J is TRBJ2-5, with 9 positions matching TRBD2. The V segment lost 3 bases and the J segment 2 bases; nucleotides outside the gene matches: 7. This CDR3 spans 15 amino acids. Per the germline V gene, CDR1 is DFQATT and CDR2 is SNEGSKA (reference sequence).

This clonotype was detected ten times or more. The V gene is TRBV11-2, the J gene TRBJ2-2; 11 bases agree with TRBD2. The junction had 16 bases not matched to a gene; V was cut back by 2 bases and J by 2 bases. Per the germline V gene, CDR1 is SGHAT and CDR2 is FQNNGV. The CDR3 runs 21 residues. Here the CDR3 reads CASSLNPSGGPRLPNTGELFF. The DNA for the CDR3 is TGTGCCAGCAGCTTAAATCCTAGCGGGGGGCCTCGGTTACCTAACACCGGGGAGCTGTTTTTT. The full variable domain, rest sourced from reference TRBV11-2 and TRBJ2-2, is EAGVAQSPRYKIIEKRQSVAFWCNPISGHATLYWYQQILGQGPKLLIQFQNNGVVDDSQLPKDRFSAERLKGVDSTLKIQPAKLEDSAVYLCASSLNPSGGPRLPNTGELFFGEGSRLTVL.

The gene calls are TRBV12-5 and TRBJ2-7; D is undetermined. Germline values: CDR1 LGHNT, CDR2 FRNRAP. This CDR3 is built from 13 residues. V was trimmed by 4 bases and J by 4 bases, leaving 11 bases between them. The CDR3 region is CASGSNSVYEQYF. Here the CDR3 DNA reads TGTGCTAGTGGTTCAAACAGTGTGTACGAGCAGTACTTC.

This clonotype appeared many times. This rearrangement joins TRBV11-2 to TRBJ2-7; 9 bases are shared with TRBD1. From germline, CDR1 is SGHAT and CDR2 FQNNGV. The ends lost 5 bases at V and 3 bases at J; junction bases unmatched: 11. This CDR3 is 16 amino acids long. CDR3: CASSREAGTGNYEQYF. The CDR3 bases are TGTGCCAGCAGCCGAGAAGCCGGGACAGGGAACTACGAGCAGTACTTC.